Listed here are 10 T cell receptor beta chains from one sample, sequenced in a study of OX40 agonist ivuxolimab in advanced cancers. Profiled with immunoSEQ multiplex PCR; TCRdb holds only in-frame clones, not every one. The table records over 9,000 clones, 79% of them present only once. The sample here was CD4+ or CD8+ T cells sorted from blood, taken in a trial of the OX40 agonist ivuxolimab. Source of these receptors: an adult with an advanced solid tumor such as melanoma, head and neck, liver or kidney cancer.

The gene calls are TRBV7-9 and TRBJ2-2; no clear D. V dropped 7 bases and J dropped 6 bases, with 3 bases sitting between them. CDR3 length equals 10 residues. In germline, CDR1 is SEHNR, CDR2 FQNEAQ (reference sequence). In nucleotides, the CDR3 is TGTGCCAGCAAGGCCGGGGAGCTGTTTTTT. As protein: CASKAGELFF.

This chain joins TRBV28 and TRBJ1-2, with 8 bases that match TRBD1. The CDR3 has 18 amino acids. The junction had 15 bases not matched to a gene; V was cut back by 4 bases and J by 2 bases. Germline V gives CDR1 MDHEN, CDR2 SYDVKM. The CDR3 DNA follows: TGTGCCAGCAGTTCCTCTCGGACAGGGCTAGGGGCGAACTATGGCTACACCTTC. Its translation is CASSSSRTGLGANYGYTF.

The V and J genes are TRBV20-1 and TRBJ2-7; tentative D call: TRBD2 (5 bases). The CDR3 has 11 residues. Germline lookup yields CDR1 DFQATT and CDR2 SNEGSKA (reference sequence). Deletions cut 3 bases from V and 4 bases from J, with 7 bases between. CDR3 loop: CSARGGYEQYF. CDR3 sequence (DNA): TGCAGTGCTAGGGGCGGGTACGAGCAGTACTTC.

Sample share makes this clone large. The chain carries TRBV18 and TRBJ1-1; 10 nucleotides align to TRBD1. The trim removed 3 bases at V and 1 base at J, leaving 2 bases unmatched. This CDR3 comprises 15 residues. Germline V gives CDR1 KGHSH, CDR2 LQKENI. CDR3: CASSPTGGENTEAFF. DNA for the CDR3: TGTGCCAGCTCACCGACAGGGGGCGAGAACACTGAAGCTTTCTTT.

This clone appeared a single time. The gene calls are TRBV14 and TRBJ2-1; D assignment may be TRBD1 or TRBD2 (5 bases each). V lost 0 bases and J 4 bases, leaving 13 bases between the germline ends. Germline V gene lookup returns CDR1 SGHDN and CDR2 FVKESK. The CDR3 sequence is 16 residues long. The CDR3 sequence is CASSQEGPLRYNEQFF. CDR3 sequence (DNA): TGTGCCAGCAGCCAAGAGGGACCCCTTCGATACAATGAGCAGTTCTTC.

This clone was observed a single time. The chain has TRBV10-2 and TRBJ1-5; 9 nucleotides agree with TRBD1. Germline V lookup: CDR1 WSHSY, CDR2 SAAADI. CDR3 length equals 16 residues. Trimming cost V 0 bases and J 9 bases; bases outside gene matches: 9. The CDR3 DNA is TGCGCCAGCAGTGAGTCAGAACAGGGGGCTTTCGGGCCCCAGCATTTT. Protein: CASSESEQGAFGPQHF.

In the case of this clone: One end of the junction varies from germline; a read error may be responsible. This sample includes further DNA sequences coding for the same CDR3. V gene TRBV7-9 combines with J gene TRBJ1-5; maybe TRBD1 (6 bases). The CDR3 is 14 residues long. The germline V gene encodes CDR1 SEHNR and CDR2 FQNEAQ (reference sequence). The CDR3 DNA follows: TGCGCCAGCAGCTCACAGGGAAGCAATCAGCCCCAGCATTTT. This codes for CASSSQGSNQPQHF. Based on the CDR3 plus reference TRBV7-9 and TRBJ1-5, the full variable domain is DTGVSQNPRHKITKRGQNVTFRCDPISEHNRLYWYRQTLGQGPEFLTYFQNEAQLEKSRLLSDRFSAERPKGSFSTLEIQRTEQGDSAMYLCASSSQGSNQPQHFGDGTRLSIL.

The gene calls are TRBV7-3 and TRBJ2-2; weak D call: TRBD2 (6 bases). This CDR3 spans 13 amino acids. V lost 7 bases and J lost 11, with 17 bases in between. The V gene's germline CDR1 is SGHTA and CDR2 FQGTGA. The CDR3 loop is CASNWLRRGELFF. The CDR3 DNA reads TGTGCCAGCAACTGGCTTAGGAGGGGTGAGCTGTTTTTT.

The V and J genes are TRBV7-3 and TRBJ1-2; D gene uncertain. Trimming took off 2 bases at V and 9 bases at J, with 19 bases between the two ends. Germline CDR1 SGHTA, CDR2 FQGTGA. The CDR3 loop spans 15 amino acids. CDR3 coding DNA: TGTGCCAGCAGCTTAGGGCAGTTTGAGGCCCGTAGCTACACCTTC. Translated, it gives CASSLGQFEARSYTF.

In its sample, this clone was seen a few times. The V call is TRBV7-9, the J call TRBJ1-1, with D unclear. This CDR3 spans 15 amino acids. Germline loops: CDR1 SEHNR, CDR2 FQNEAQ (reference sequence). Trimming left V 3 bases short and J 10 bases short, with 21 bases between. CDR3 DNA: TGTGCCAGCAGCTTTCCCGACCCGAACCCCGAGGGAGCTTTCTTT. This sequence encodes CASSFPDPNPEGAFF.